This entry is about one T cell receptor (beta chain). The CDR3 has 18 amino acids. Sequenced by immunoSEQ multiplex PCR; TCRdb stores in-frame clones only, minus some. The repertoire holds fewer than 100,000 clones, almost 96% seen once, with approximately 0.22% in the top ten. The data derive from a study of technical replicates of blood from a few donors. The specimen was T cells isolated from PBMCs. The J gene is TRBJ1-5, the V gene TRBV21-1; the D call of TRBD1 is as the table states it, not checked on the DNA. TRBV21-1 is classified as a pseudogene. This receptor was identified in a human donor in good health. Here the CDR3 DNA reads TGTGCCAGCAGCCCACAATACCCAATCACAGGGCTGAATCAGCCCCAGCATTTT. It is translated as CASSPQYPITGLNQPQHF.